The next 8 T cell receptor beta chains were all read from a single sample in a study of OX40 agonist ivuxolimab in advanced cancers. Library construction relied on the immunoSEQ multiplex PCR assay. TCRdb carries this immuneACCESS record with in-frame sequences only. Its versions omit some clonotypes, under half of them owing to an unresolved V gene in the studies checked, with the rest unexplained. This sample gives about 46,000 clones in total; 70% to 90% of them show up just once. 12% of the sample is taken by the ten largest. The material sequenced was CD4+ or CD8+ T cells sorted from blood, taken in a trial of the OX40 agonist ivuxolimab. The receptor source for this set is an adult with an advanced solid tumor such as melanoma, head and neck, liver or kidney cancer.

The rearrangement uses TRBV9 and TRBJ1-1, with 8 bases that match TRBD1. The V and J ends lost 2 bases and 3 bases, in that order; junction bases with no gene match: 12. Germline V CDR1 and CDR2: SGDLS, YYNGEE. The CDR3 has 17 amino acids. CDR3 sequence reads: CASSVGPRTGPDTEAFF. For the CDR3, the DNA is TGTGCCAGCAGCGTGGGACCGCGGACAGGGCCGGACACTGAAGCTTTCTTT.

The chain employs TRBV11-2 and TRBJ2-5; maybe TRBD2 (7 bases). The V gene lost 7 bases and the J gene lost 6 bases, with 15 bases spanning the gap. CDR3 size: 13 residues. Germline-derived CDR1 and CDR2 are SGHAT and FQNNGV. CDR3 DNA sequence: TGTGCCAGCACCCCCGGGGGGCAGAAGACCCAGTACTTC. Translated, it gives CASTPGGQKTQYF. Together with reference TRBV11-2 and TRBJ2-5, the CDR3 gives the full variable domain: EAGVAQSPRYKIIEKRQSVAFWCNPISGHATLYWYQQILGQGPKLLIQFQNNGVVDDSQLPKDRFSAERLKGVDSTLKIQPAKLEDSAVYLCASTPGGQKTQYFGPGTRLLVL.

A single count supports this clone. This chain joins TRBV13 and TRBJ2-7, with 7 bases that match TRBD2. The ends lost 3 bases at V and 6 bases at J; junction bases unmatched: 11. The CDR3 length is 15 residues. CDR1 is PRHDT, CDR2 FYEKMQ, per germline (reference sequence). DNA of the CDR3: TGTGCCAGCAGCTTGAATCCAGCGGGGAATCGCGAGCAGTACTTC. Translating gives CASSLNPAGNREQYF.

V gene TRBV9 combines with J gene TRBJ2-3; D might be TRBD2 (6 bases). Trimming took off 7 bases at V and 7 bases at J, with 19 bases between the two ends. Germline CDR1 and CDR2: SGDLS and YYNGEE. This CDR3 comprises 14 residues. The CDR3 loop is CASGGKGDINTQYF. The CDR3, as DNA: TGTGCCAGCGGCGGGAAGGGCGATATTAATACGCAGTATTTT.

This chain links TRBV9 with TRBJ2-5, with 8 nucleotides matching TRBD2. Germline CDR1 SGDLS, CDR2 YYNGEE. The CDR3 is made up of 16 amino acids. Germline trimming cut 1 base from V and 3 bases from J; bases unmatched to any gene: 8. This chain's CDR3 is CASSVMGGGLEETQYF. DNA for the CDR3: TGTGCCAGCAGCGTAATGGGCGGGGGGCTTGAAGAGACCCAGTACTTC.

The genes are TRBV30 and TRBJ1-2; D remains ambiguous. This CDR3 is built from 11 residues. Germline values: CDR1 GTSNPN, CDR2 SVGIG (reference sequence). V lost 3 bases to trimming and J lost 5 bases, with 7 bases between them. The CDR3, as DNA: TGTGCCTGGAGGTCCGTTTATGGCTACACCTTC. Its protein is CAWRSVYGYTF.

The chain links TRBV7-9 to TRBJ1-6; possible D gene TRBD1, 5 bases. CDR1 is SEHNR, CDR2 FQNEAQ, per germline (reference sequence). Trimming left V 2 bases short and J 14 bases short, with 10 bases between. The CDR3 has 12 residues. In nucleotides, the CDR3 is TGTGCCAGCAGCTTACAGGGTGGGTCCCTCCACTTT. Its protein is CASSLQGGSLHF.

This chain connects TRBV6-5 to TRBJ2-2; D ambiguous. This CDR3 is built from 16 residues. Germline V gives CDR1 MNHEY, CDR2 SVGAGI. The ends were cut back, 2 bases at V and 0 bases at J, with 10 bases in the middle. Here the CDR3 reads CASSYAAVANTGELFF. Written as DNA, the CDR3 is TGTGCCAGCAGTTACGCGGCGGTCGCGAACACCGGGGAGCTGTTTTTT.